Sequencing of this T cell receptor beta chain was carried out in a study of monozygotic twins with inflammatory bowel disease. TCRdb re-called the 5' RACE reads and gives one entry per CDR3 protein, without DNA. The sample yields around 230,000 distinct CDR3 sequences, of which the top ten take up roughly 1.5%. Study conclusions and caveats: With others, IBD patients shared fewer clonotypes than healthy twins did, especially with disease activity.

Note on this clonotype: What it binds is unknown.

This CDR3 has 15 amino acids. Germline lookup yields CDR1 SGHRS and CDR2 YFSETQ. The J gene is TRBJ1-1, the V gene TRBV5-1; TCRdb's D call of TRBD1 is untestable without DNA. The receptor's source is a human donor with ulcerative colitis or Crohn's disease, or a healthy co-twin of an affected twin (not recorded which). The sample comprised blood. The CDR3 sequence is CASSLQLSGGAEAFF.